This T cell receptor (beta chain) appears in the sequencing data of a study of CD8+CD57+ T cells in acquired aplastic anemia. About the study: The study obtained an average of around 3.4 ug of DNA from sorted CD4+ and CD8+ cells. Study outcomes and limitations: Almost 30 sequences, all CD8+ CDR3, were shared between patients and controls.

The germline V gene encodes CDR1 KGHDR and CDR2 SFDVKD. There are 14 residues in the CDR3. Genomic DNA served as template for TCR beta VDJ and CDR3 profiling. TCRdb called the reads again in MiXCR, with one record for every CDR3 protein. The repertoire includes roughly 250,000 distinct CDR3 sequences, around 82% of them detected once, and less than 50% sits in the top ten. Whoever was chosen for sequencing had shown CD8+CD57+ cell expansion by flow cytometry. Note on this clonotype: No antigen is known for it. Compared with germline, one end of the junction differs, possibly owing to a read error.

This TCR was recovered from a human donor with aplastic anemia. The chain links TRBV24-1 to TRBJ1-1; TRBD1 aligns across 7 bases. The sequencing input was sorted CD4+, CD8+, or CD8+CD57+ T cells (not recorded which) from PBMCs. Here the CDR3 DNA reads TGTGCCAGCAGTGACAAAGGGGGCGGGACTGGAGCTTTCTTT. Protein sequence: CASSDKGGGTGAFF.